This record covers a single T cell receptor (beta chain). Its binding antigen is unknown. Base quality data are lacking; no much larger clone is found one base away. The data were taken from a study of blood T cell repertoires in COVID-19 (TCRdb year 2020). Study-level background: The collaborator samples originated in the United States, Italy and Spain and spanned the acute and convalescent phases of COVID-19. The samples were drawn from two sources: the first 160 participants of the ongoing ImmuneRACE study, and 1,000 to 1,500 subjects contributed by 6 global collaborators. The material from the prospective study consisted of cDNA or gDNA derived from T cells, B-cell-depleted T cells, or PBMCs. Nearly every sample came with metadata listing a de-identified subject ID, COVID-19 status, age in years and sex. Deeply sampled blood TCRbeta repertoires from subjects exposed to, actively infected with, or recovered from COVID-19 were included in the dataset. The repertoires were made available in a free public database intended to serve as a resource for research on the immune response to SARS-CoV-2. Where available, HLA class I and class II types were taken from metadata supplied by the sample provider and were not determined by assay-based typing.

Collaborating institutions collected whole blood in K2EDTA tubes following their own protocols. For TCRbeta analysis, collaborators shipped samples as frozen whole blood, isolated PBMCs, or DNA extracted from either of those sample types. The germline V gene (reference sequence) gives CDR1 as LNHDA and CDR2 as SQIVND. The CDR3 goes from the cysteine to the phenylalanine over 16 residues. Here the CDR3 DNA is all that survives: 48 bases in frame from base 1. Trimming takes 2 bases from V and 2 bases from J, and the germline ends sit 12 bases apart. TCRbeta CDR3 regions were amplified from genomic DNA using the immunoSEQ Assay, a bias-controlled multiplex PCR. In the paper's pipeline: Nucleated cell counts per sample were estimated from amplification of reference gene primers within the assay. To quantify the absolute abundance of each unique TCRbeta CDR3 rearrangement, sequence reads were collapsed and filtered. For each sample, productive Simpson clonality was calculated by taking the square root of Simpson's diversity index across productive rearrangements. Drawn from immuneACCESS, this table holds only the in-frame rearrangements with V and J called that TCRdb kept. Clones are partly lost; checked studies trace under half to an unresolved V gene and leave the rest unexplained. V and J calls and clone size are copied from that table; D and trimming were computed from the DNA. A total of roughly 270,000 clones appear in this sample, over 75% of them only once. The leading ten clones occupy roughly 9.1% of the sample.

General findings and caveats noted by the study authors: The amount of clinical and demographic metadata varied by source and participant and was provided uncurated.

The TCR originated in a man between 18 and 35 years old with active or convalescent COVID-19. The sequenced sample was peripheral blood. Here the chain combines TRBV19 and TRBJ2-2; no D gene can be assigned with confidence. The CDR3 reads CASSISDGQNTGELFF. At the DNA level, the sequence is TGTGCCAGTAGTATATCGGATGGGCAAAACACCGGGGAGCTGTTTTTT. Where the CDR3 stops, the reference TRBV19 and TRBJ2-2 genes take over; the full variable domain is DGGITQSPKYLFRKEGQNVTLSCEQNLNHDAMYWYRQDPGQGLRLIYYSQIVNDFQKGDIAEGYSVSREKKESFPLTVTSAQKNPTAFYLCASSISDGQNTGELFFGEGSRLTVL.